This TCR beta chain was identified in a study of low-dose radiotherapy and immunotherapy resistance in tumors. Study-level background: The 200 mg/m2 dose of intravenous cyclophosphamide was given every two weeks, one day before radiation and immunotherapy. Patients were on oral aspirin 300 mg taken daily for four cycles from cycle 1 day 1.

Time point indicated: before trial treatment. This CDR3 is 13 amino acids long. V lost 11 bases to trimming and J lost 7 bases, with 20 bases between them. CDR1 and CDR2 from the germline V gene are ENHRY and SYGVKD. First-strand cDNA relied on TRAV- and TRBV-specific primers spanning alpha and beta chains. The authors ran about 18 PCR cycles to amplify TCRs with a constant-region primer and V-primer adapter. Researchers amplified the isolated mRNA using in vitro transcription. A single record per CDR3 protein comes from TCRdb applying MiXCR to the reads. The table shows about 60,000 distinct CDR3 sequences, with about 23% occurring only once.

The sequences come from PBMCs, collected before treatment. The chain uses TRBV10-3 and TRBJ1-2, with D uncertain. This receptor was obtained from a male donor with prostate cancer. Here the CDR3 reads CAASYEGATGYTF. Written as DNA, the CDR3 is TGTGCCGCCTCTTATGAGGGTGCCACTGGCTACACCTTC.